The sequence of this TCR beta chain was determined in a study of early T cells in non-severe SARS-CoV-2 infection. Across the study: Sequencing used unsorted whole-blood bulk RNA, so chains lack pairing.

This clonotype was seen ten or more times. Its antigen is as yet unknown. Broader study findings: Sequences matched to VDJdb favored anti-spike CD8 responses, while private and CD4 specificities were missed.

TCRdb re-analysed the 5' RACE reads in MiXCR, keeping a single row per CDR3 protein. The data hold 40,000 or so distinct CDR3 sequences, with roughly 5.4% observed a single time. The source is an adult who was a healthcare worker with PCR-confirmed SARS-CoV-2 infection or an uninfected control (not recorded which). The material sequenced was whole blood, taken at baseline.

The CDR3 nucleotides read TGTGCCAGCAGTTTGACAGGGGGGTACAATTCACCCCTCCACTTT. Its translation is CASSLTGGYNSPLHF. The genes are TRBV12-3 or TRBV12-4 and TRBJ1-6; 9 bases fit TRBD1. Trimming removed 3 bases from V and 7 bases from J; junction bases left unmatched: 4. The CDR3 loop spans 15 amino acids.